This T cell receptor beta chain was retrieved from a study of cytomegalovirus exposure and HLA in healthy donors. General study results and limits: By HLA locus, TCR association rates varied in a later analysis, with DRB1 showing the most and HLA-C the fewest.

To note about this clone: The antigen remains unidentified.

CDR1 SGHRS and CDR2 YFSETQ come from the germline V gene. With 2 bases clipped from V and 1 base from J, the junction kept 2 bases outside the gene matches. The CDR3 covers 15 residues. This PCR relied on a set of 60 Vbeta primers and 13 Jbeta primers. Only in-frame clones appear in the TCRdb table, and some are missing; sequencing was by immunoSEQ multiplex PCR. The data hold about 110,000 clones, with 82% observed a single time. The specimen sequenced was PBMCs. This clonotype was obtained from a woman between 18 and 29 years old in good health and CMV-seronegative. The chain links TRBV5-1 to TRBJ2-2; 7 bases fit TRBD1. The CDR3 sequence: CASSLNRGNTGELFF. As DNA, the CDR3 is TGCGCCAGCAGCTTAAACAGGGGGAACACCGGGGAGCTGTTTTTT.